This T cell receptor beta chain was found in a study of technical replicates of blood from several donors. This clone was detected once. Germline V gene data show CDR1 as WSHSY and CDR2 as SAAADI. The CDR3 is 14 amino acids. The V and J ends lost 8 bases and 1 base respectively, with 13 bases between them. Clones were read by immunoSEQ multiplex PCR, and TCRdb kept only the in-frame ones, dropping some. The table lists about 80,000 clones, approximately 93% of them singletons, with approximately 0.35% in the top ten. The source of this sequence is a human donor in good health. The specimen was T cells isolated from PBMCs. V usage is TRBV10-2 and J usage is TRBJ2-3; tentative D call: TRBD1 (5 bases). The CDR3, as DNA: TGCGCCAGCGGAACTTTAGGGGGCACAGATACGCAGTATTTT. Protein sequence: CASGTLGGTDTQYF.